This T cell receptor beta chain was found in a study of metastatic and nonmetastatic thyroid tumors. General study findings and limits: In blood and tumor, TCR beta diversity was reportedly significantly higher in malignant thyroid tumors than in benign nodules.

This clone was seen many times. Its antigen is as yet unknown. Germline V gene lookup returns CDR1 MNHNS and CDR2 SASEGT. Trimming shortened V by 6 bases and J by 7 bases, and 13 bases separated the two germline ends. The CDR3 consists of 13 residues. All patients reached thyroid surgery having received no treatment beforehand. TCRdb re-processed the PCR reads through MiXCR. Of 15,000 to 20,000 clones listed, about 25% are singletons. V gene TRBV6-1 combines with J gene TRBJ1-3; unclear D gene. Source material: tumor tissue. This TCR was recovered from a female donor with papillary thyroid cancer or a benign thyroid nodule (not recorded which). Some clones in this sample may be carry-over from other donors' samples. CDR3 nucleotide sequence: TGTGCCAGCAGGTCCGTCCCCTTGAACACCATATATTTT. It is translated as CASRSVPLNTIYF.